This T cell receptor (beta chain) appears in the sequencing data of a study of OX40 agonist ivuxolimab in advanced cancers. Study-wide context: Patients in the trial were receiving intravenous ivuxolimab every 2 weeks, at doses of 0.01 to 10 mg/kg.

This CDR3 is built from 15 residues. Germline values: CDR1 SGHRS, CDR2 YFSETQ. V lost 4 bases to trimming and J lost 6 bases, with 19 bases between them. Regarding the study as a whole: Among the lowest peripheral clonal expansion occurred in 0.1-3.0 mg/kg partial responders. In general, CD8+ T cells held more expanded clones than CD4+ did, on average.

As to this clone: Its specificity is unknown.

The method was immunoSEQ multiplex PCR; TCRdb's version includes in-frame clones alone and lacks a portion of them. The sample consists of tens of thousands of clones, 90% of them appearing once. If patients had autoimmune disease history or systemic immunosuppression, they were excluded. The sequencing here drew on CD4+ or CD8+ T cells sorted from blood, taken in a trial of the OX40 agonist ivuxolimab. The chain couples TRBV5-1 to TRBJ1-2; possibly TRBD1 for D (5 bases). This sequence was found in an adult with an advanced solid tumor such as melanoma, head and neck, liver or kidney cancer. This CDR3 is CASSPDNTLGNGYTF. The CDR3 DNA follows: TGCGCCAGCAGCCCGGACAATACCCTCGGCAATGGCTACACCTTC. The variable domain in full, with the rest retrieved from reference TRBV5-1 and TRBJ1-2, is KAGVTQTPRYLIKTRGQQVTLSCSPISGHRSVSWYQQTPGQGLQFLFEYFSETQRNKGNFPGRFSGRQFSNSRSEMNVSTLELGDSALYLCASSPDNTLGNGYTFGSGTRLTVV.